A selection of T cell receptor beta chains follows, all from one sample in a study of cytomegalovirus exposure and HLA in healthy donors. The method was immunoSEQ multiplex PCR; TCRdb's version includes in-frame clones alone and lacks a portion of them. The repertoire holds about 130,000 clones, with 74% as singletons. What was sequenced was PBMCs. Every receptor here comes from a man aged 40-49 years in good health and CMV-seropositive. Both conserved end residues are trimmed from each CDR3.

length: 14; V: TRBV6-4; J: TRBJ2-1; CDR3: ASSDSERGEYNEQF
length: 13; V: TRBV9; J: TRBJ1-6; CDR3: ASSPRRDLNSPLH
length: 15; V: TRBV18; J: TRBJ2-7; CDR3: ASSPLTTSGGSYEQY
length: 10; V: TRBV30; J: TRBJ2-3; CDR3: AFGLNTDTQY
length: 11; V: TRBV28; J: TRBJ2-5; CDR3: ASQGTVQETQY
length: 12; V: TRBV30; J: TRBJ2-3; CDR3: AWSGTGGPDTQY
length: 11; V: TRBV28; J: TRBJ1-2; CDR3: ASNGPKGAGYT
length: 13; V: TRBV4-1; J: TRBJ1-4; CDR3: ASSQDRQGSEKLF
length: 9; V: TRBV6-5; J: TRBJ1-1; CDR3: ASSRDTEAF
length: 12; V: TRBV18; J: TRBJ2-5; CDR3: ASSPVAGGETQY
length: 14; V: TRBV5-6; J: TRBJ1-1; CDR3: ASSFITGGVYTEAF
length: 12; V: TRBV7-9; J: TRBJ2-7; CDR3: ASSSTGGWYEQY
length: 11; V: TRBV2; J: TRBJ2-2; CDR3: ASSRQLTGELF
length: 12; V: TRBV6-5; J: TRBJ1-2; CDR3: ASSYSVGGNGYT
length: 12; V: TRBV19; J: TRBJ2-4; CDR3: ASSTAGPGGIQY
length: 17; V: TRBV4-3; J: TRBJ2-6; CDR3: ASSQGLAGGYSGANVLT
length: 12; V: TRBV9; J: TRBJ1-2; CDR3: ASSVPGASYGYT
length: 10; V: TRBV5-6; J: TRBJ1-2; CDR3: ASSRGTIGYT
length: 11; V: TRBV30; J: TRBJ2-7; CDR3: ACDRGSSYEQY
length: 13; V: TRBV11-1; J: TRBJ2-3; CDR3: ASSSGRGSTDTQY
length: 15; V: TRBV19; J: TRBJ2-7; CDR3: ASRRRTSGTISYEQY
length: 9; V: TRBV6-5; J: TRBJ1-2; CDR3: ASSYQRGYT
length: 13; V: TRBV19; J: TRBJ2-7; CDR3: ASSIDSAGTYEQY
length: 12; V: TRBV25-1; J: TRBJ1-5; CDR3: ASSESSPGWPQH
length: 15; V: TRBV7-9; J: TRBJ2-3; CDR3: ASSLVGSGRRTDTQY
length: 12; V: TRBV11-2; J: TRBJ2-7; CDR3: ASSYLVASYGQY
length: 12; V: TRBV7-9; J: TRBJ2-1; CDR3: ASSLVQGADEQF